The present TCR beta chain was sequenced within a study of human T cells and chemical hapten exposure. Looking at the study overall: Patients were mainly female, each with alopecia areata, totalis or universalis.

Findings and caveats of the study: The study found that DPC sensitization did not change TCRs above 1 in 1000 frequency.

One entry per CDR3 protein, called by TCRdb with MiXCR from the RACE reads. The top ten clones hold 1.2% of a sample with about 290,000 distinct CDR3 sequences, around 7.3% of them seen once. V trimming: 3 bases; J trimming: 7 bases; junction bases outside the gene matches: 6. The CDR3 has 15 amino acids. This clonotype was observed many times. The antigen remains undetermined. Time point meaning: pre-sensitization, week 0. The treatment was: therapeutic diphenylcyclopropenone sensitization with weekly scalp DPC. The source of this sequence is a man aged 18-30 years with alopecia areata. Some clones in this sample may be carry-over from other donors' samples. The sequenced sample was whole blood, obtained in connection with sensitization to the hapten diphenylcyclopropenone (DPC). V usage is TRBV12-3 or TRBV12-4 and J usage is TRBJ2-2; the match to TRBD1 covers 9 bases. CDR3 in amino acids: CASSFTGGRSGELFF. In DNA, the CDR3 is TGTGCCAGCAGTTTCACAGGGGGCAGGAGCGGGGAGCTGTTTTTT.